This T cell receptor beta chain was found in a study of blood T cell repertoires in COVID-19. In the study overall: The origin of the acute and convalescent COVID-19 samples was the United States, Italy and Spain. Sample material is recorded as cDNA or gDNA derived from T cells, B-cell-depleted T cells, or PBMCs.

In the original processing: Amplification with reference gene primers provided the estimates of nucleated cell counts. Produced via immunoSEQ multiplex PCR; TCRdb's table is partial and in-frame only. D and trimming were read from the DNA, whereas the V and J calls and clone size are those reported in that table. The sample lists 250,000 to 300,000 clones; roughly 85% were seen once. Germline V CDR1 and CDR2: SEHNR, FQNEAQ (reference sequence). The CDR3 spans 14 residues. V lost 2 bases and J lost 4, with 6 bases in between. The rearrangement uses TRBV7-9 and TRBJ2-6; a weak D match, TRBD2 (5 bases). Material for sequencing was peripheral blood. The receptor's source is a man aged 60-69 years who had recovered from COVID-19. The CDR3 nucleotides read TGTGCCAGCAGCTTAATAGCGGGGGCCAACGTCCTGACTTTC. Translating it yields CASSLIAGANVLTF.